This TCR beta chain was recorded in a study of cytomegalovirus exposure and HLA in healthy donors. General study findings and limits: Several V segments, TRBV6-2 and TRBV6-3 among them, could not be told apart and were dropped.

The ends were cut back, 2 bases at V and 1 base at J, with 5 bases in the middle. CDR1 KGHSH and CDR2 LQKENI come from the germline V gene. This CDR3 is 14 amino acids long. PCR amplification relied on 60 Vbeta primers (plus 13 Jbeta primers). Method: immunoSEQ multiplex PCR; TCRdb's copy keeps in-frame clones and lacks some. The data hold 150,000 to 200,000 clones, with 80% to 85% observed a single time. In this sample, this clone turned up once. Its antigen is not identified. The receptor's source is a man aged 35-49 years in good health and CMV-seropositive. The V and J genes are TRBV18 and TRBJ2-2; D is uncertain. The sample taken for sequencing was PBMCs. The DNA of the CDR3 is TGTGCCAGCTCACCAATCAGGAACACCGGGGAGCTGTTTTTT. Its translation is CASSPIRNTGELFF.